These 13 T cell receptor beta chains were sequenced from one sample in a study of shared clonotypes between healthy human individuals. Naive CD8 cells lacked CD45RO and underwent positive selection for CCR7, leaving out terminally differentiated effector memory CD45RA+ cells. The assay was immunoSEQ multiplex PCR, and TCRdb's table has in-frame clones only and misses some. Among some 800,000 clones listed, 80% to 95% were seen once. The source material was naive CD8+ T cells sorted from blood. The receptor set was obtained from a man aged 25 to 40 in good health.

Only one count was recorded for this clone. In DNA, the CDR3 is TGTGCCTGGAGTGTAACCCCAGGGGGTGGCTACACCTTC. Encoded protein: CAWSVTPGGGYTF. The V gene is TRBV30, the J gene TRBJ1-2; 7 positions agree with TRBD1. This CDR3 comprises 13 residues. Germline loops: CDR1 GTSNPN, CDR2 SVGIG (reference sequence). Trimming cost V 0 bases and J 7 bases; bases outside gene matches: 5.

The V and J genes are TRBV7-9 and TRBJ2-7, with 11 bases that match TRBD1. The J segment lost 7 bases and the V segment lost 5 bases, leaving 7 bases of the junction unmatched. Germline CDR1 and CDR2: SEHNR and FQNEAQ (reference sequence). The CDR3 has 14 residues. Here the CDR3 reads CASSRPGQGEEQYF. CDR3 coding DNA: TGTGCCAGCAGCAGACCGGGACAGGGGGAAGAGCAGTACTTC. The entire variable domain, with the rest obtained from reference TRBV7-9 and TRBJ2-7, is as follows: DTGVSQNPRHKITKRGQNVTFRCDPISEHNRLYWYRQTLGQGPEFLTYFQNEAQLEKSRLLSDRFSAERPKGSFSTLEIQRTEQGDSAMYLCASSRPGQGEEQYFGPGTRLTVT.

DNA for the CDR3: TGTGCCAGCAGCTTAGATAGGACAGGGGGCTACGAGCAGTACTTC. Protein product: CASSLDRTGGYEQYF. This chain links TRBV11-2 with TRBJ2-7; 10 bases are shared with TRBD1. Trimming removed 0 bases from V and 3 bases from J; junction bases left unmatched: 2. From germline, CDR1 is SGHAT and CDR2 FQNNGV. This CDR3 has 15 amino acids.

The chain carries TRBV7-8 and TRBJ2-5; 13 positions agree with TRBD2. The germline CDR1 and CDR2 sequences are SGHVS and FQNEAQ. This CDR3 is built from 21 residues. V shed 1 base and J 2 bases; nucleotides not matched to a gene: 16. The CDR3 is CASSLVFNRLAGGGGQETQYF. CDR3 sequence (DNA): TGTGCCAGCAGCTTAGTGTTCAATCGACTAGCGGGAGGTGGAGGACAAGAGACCCAGTACTTC.

On this clone: Within the sample, other DNA sequences also encode this same CDR3. The V gene is TRBV29-1, the J gene TRBJ2-5; D gene ambiguous. Germline CDR1 and CDR2: SQVTM and ANQGSEA. The CDR3 extends over 10 amino acids. Between the trimmed V and J ends, which lost 6 bases and 2 bases, there was a span of 4 bases. CDR3 nucleotide sequence: TGCAGCGTCCTTCAAGAGACCCAGTACTTC. This encodes CSVLQETQYF.

In its sample, this clone was seen once. V is TRBV7-9 and J is TRBJ2-7, with 8 bases aligning to TRBD1. The CDR3 runs 15 residues. The V and J ends lost 5 bases and 2 bases, in that order; junction bases with no gene match: 8. Germline V lookup: CDR1 SEHNR, CDR2 FQNEAQ (reference sequence). In DNA form, the CDR3 reads TGTGCCAGCAGCCCCAGACAGGGGAAGGCCTACGAGCAGTACTTC. Amino acids: CASSPRQGKAYEQYF.

The chain carries TRBV10-3 and TRBJ2-1; 9 bases align to TRBD2. The CDR3 length is 18 residues. Germline V lookup: CDR1 ENHRY, CDR2 SYGVKD. With V trimmed by 0 bases and J by 7 bases, 13 bases remained unmatched. CDR3 DNA: TGTGCCATCAGTGAGTCGACAGGGCTAGCGGGATTGAGGAATGAGCAGTTCTTC. Protein product: CAISESTGLAGLRNEQFF.

V and J are TRBV5-5 and TRBJ1-1, with D perhaps TRBD1 (5 bases). This CDR3 has 15 amino acids. Trimming stripped 5 bases from V and 4 bases from J, with 18 bases between. Per germline, CDR1 SGHKS and CDR2 YYEKEE (reference sequence). For the CDR3, the DNA is TGTGCCAGCAGTCGACAGCCGAGAGAGAGCACTGAAGCTTTCTTT. Translation: CASSRQPRESTEAFF.

This rearrangement joins TRBV13 to TRBJ2-1; D is possibly TRBD1 (5 bases). CDR3 length equals 15 residues. The ends were cut back, 3 bases at V and 3 bases at J, with 12 bases in the middle. From germline, CDR1 is PRHDT and CDR2 FYEKMQ (reference sequence). The CDR3 is CASSFSGSLYNEQFF. The DNA for the CDR3 is TGTGCCAGCAGCTTTTCAGGGTCCCTCTACAATGAGCAGTTCTTC.

The V call is TRBV10-2, the J call TRBJ2-5; D is tentatively TRBD1 or TRBD2 (6 bases each). Germline V gene sequence: CDR1 WSHSY, CDR2 SAAADI. The CDR3 spans 11 residues. Trimming took off 10 bases at V and 8 bases at J, with 14 bases between the two ends. The CDR3 bases are TGCGCCACCAGAAGGGGGGTCACCCAGTACTTC. Protein product: CATRRGVTQYF.

This chain uses TRBV19 with TRBJ1-1; TRBD1 aligns across 7 bases. From germline, CDR1 is LNHDA and CDR2 SQIVND (reference sequence). V was clipped by 1 base and J by 1 base; unmatched bases: 15. The CDR3 has 19 amino acids. DNA of the CDR3: TGTGCCAGTAGTATAGGACCCCGGACAGGTTGGTCGGGGAACACTGAAGCTTTCTTT. It specifies CASSIGPRTGWSGNTEAFF.

This sequence joins TRBV11-1 and TRBJ2-7, with 12 bases fitting TRBD2. Germline V CDR1 and CDR2: SGHAT, FQDESV (reference sequence). The J segment lost 2 bases and the V segment lost 2 bases, leaving 7 bases of the junction unmatched. This CDR3 comprises 17 residues. The DNA of the CDR3 is TGTGCCAGCAGCTTAAACCAGCTAGCGGGAGGGCCCTACGAGCAGTACTTC. Translating gives CASSLNQLAGGPYEQYF.

V usage is TRBV7-9 and J usage is TRBJ2-7; D is unresolved. The V gene lost 3 bases and the J gene lost 5 bases, with 11 bases spanning the gap. The CDR3 is 13 amino acids. The germline V gene encodes CDR1 SEHNR and CDR2 FQNEAQ (reference sequence). In nucleotides, the CDR3 is TGTGCCAGCAGCTTGACGGGTTTGAACGAGCAGTACTTC. Its translation: CASSLTGLNEQYF. Full variable domain (missing parts from reference TRBV7-9 and TRBJ2-7): DTGVSQNPRHKITKRGQNVTFRCDPISEHNRLYWYRQTLGQGPEFLTYFQNEAQLEKSRLLSDRFSAERPKGSFSTLEIQRTEQGDSAMYLCASSLTGLNEQYFGPGTRLTVT.